The rows below give T cell receptor beta chains drawn from one sample of a study of T-cell memory formation after mild COVID-19. TCRdb independently ran MiXCR on the 5' RACE reads; one entry per CDR3 protein. The sample shows approximately 500,000 distinct CDR3 sequences, around 25% of them seen only once. Input material: PBMCs or a T cell subset sorted from them (not recorded which). The source of these receptors is an adult woman who had mild COVID-19 (a few samples of this study predate the infection). Cell type and time point are not known. The conserved cysteine and the conserved F or W are not part of the CDR3 here.

v_gene,CDR3aa
TRBV12-3/TRBV12-4,ASSLTTGGNSPLH
TRBV30,AWSVSGTGDEQY
TRBV12-3/TRBV12-4,ASSSGPMAF
TRBV5-4,ASSFRLATSGVGETQY
TRBV3-1,ASTGGDTDTQY
TRBV25-1,ASRSRQGVGFYGYT
TRBV12-3/TRBV12-4,ASSSPGRAEKLF
TRBV5-6,ASCRGVSVTDTQY
TRBV19,ASSRLLDTNTGELF
TRBV9,ASSGGLSTDTQY
TRBV12-3/TRBV12-4,ASSGIRGSIVETQY
TRBV7-9,ASSQGANEKLF
TRBV6-6,ASSRRARKSDRVYEQY
TRBV7-9,ASSLASGGAF
TRBV3-1,ASSQVLWDNEQF
TRBV5-1,ASSSEKSSYNEQF
TRBV3-1,ASSQAWTGANEQY
TRBV12-3/TRBV12-4,ASRPGLAWAETQY